This T cell receptor beta chain was observed in a study of OX40 agonist ivuxolimab in advanced cancers. Of note for this clone: The antigen is not known.

Findings and limits, study-wide: Some nonresponders likewise displayed low normalized T-cell clonal expansion.

The repertoire was sequenced with immunoSEQ multiplex PCR; TCRdb's copy has only in-frame clones and lacks some. The data show 77,000 or so clones, 89% seen once. Germline V CDR1 and CDR2: DFQATT, SNEGSKA (reference sequence). The V and J ends lost 6 bases and 4 bases respectively, with 8 bases between them. This CDR3 is built from 11 residues. V usage is TRBV20-1 and J usage is TRBJ2-3, with D hard to call. This sample comprised CD4+ or CD8+ T cells sorted from blood, obtained in a trial of the OX40 agonist ivuxolimab. This TCR was sampled from an adult with an advanced solid tumor such as melanoma, head and neck, liver or kidney cancer. The CDR3 bases are TGCAGTGCCCGGCGCCCAGATACGCAGTATTTT. Amino acids: CSARRPDTQYF.